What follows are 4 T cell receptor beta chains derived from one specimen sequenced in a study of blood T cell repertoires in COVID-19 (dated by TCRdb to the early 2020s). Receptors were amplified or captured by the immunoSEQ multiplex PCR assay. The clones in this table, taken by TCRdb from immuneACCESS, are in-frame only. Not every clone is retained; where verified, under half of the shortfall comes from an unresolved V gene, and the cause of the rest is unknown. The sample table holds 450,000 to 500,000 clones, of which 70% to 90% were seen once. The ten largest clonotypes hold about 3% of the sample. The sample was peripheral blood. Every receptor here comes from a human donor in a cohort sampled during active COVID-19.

The CDR3 DNA reads TGTGCCACCCCCCCGGGAGAAGGCTGGGAGACCCAGTACTTC. Its translation is CATPPGEGWETQYF. This rearrangement joins TRBV24-1 to TRBJ2-5; D is perhaps TRBD2 (6 bases). V shed 9 bases and J shed 5 bases, with 18 bases lying between them. This CDR3 is 14 amino acids long. The germline CDR1 and CDR2 sequences are KGHDR and SFDVKD.

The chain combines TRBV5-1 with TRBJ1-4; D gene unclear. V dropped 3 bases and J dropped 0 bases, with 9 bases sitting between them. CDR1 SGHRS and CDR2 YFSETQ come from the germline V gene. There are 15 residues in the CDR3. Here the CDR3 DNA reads TGCGCCAGCAGCTCCGCGGGTGCAACTAATGAAAAACTGTTTTTT. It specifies CASSSAGATNEKLFF.

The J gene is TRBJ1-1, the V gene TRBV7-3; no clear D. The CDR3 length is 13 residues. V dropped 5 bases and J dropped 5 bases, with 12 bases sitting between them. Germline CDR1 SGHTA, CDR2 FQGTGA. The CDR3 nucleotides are TGTGCCAGCAGCCCGACCCAGCGGACTGAAGCTTTCTTT. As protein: CASSPTQRTEAFF.

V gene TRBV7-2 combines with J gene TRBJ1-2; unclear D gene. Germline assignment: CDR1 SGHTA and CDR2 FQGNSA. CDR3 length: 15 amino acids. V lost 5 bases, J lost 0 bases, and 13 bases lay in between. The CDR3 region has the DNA TGTGCCAGCAGCCCTTTGAGGGCCCCTAACTATGGCTACACCTTC. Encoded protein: CASSPLRAPNYGYTF.